These 6 T cell receptor beta chains came from one sample sequenced in a study of blood T cell repertoires in COVID-19. Measured with immunoSEQ multiplex PCR; TCRdb has only the in-frame clones, and not every one. The sample shows about 220,000 clones, approximately 85% of them seen only once. The sample comprised peripheral blood. The source of these receptors is a woman between 65 and 79 years old with COVID-19, enrolled during active disease.

A single count supports this clone. The chain joins TRBV4-2 to TRBJ2-5, with 8 bases fitting TRBD2. The V segment lost 4 bases and the J segment 5 bases; nucleotides outside the gene matches: 15. The germline gives CDR1 LGHNA, CDR2 YNFKEQ. The CDR3 is 17 amino acids. The CDR3 DNA reads as TGTGCCAGCAGCCCGCGCGTTATTGGGCTAGCGGGTGAGACCCAGTACTTC. Protein sequence: CASSPRVIGLAGETQYF.

The chain employs TRBV27 and TRBJ1-1; D gene ambiguous. The V end lost 3 bases, the J end lost 0 bases, and 5 bases lay between the germline ends. Germline-derived CDR1 and CDR2 are MNHEY and SMNVEV (reference sequence). The CDR3 is 13 amino acids. CDR3 nucleotide sequence: TGTGCCAGCAGTTTGTCCATGAACACTGAAGCTTTCTTT. Its translation is CASSLSMNTEAFF.

There are a few counts of this clone. The chain couples TRBV11-3 to TRBJ1-1, with a possible D match to TRBD1 (6 bases). This CDR3 is 14 amino acids long. Germline-derived CDR1 and CDR2 are SGHNT and YENEEA. Trimming left V 5 bases short and J 6 bases short, with 16 bases between. The CDR3 DNA reads as TGTGCCAGCAGCCCACAGGGAGGGGATTCTGAAGCTTTCTTT. Translation gives CASSPQGGDSEAFF.

CDR3: CATKGPRGTDTQYF. CDR3 DNA: TGTGCCACCAAAGGACCCCGGGGGACAGATACGCAGTATTTT. The chain couples TRBV15 to TRBJ2-3, with D perhaps TRBD2 (6 bases). CDR1 and CDR2 from the germline V gene are LNHNV and YYDKDF (reference sequence). V gave up 7 bases and J gave up 3 bases, with 14 bases separating them. The CDR3 extends over 14 amino acids.

This clone was detected only a few times. The J gene is TRBJ2-3, the V gene TRBV19, with 12 positions matching TRBD1. V was clipped by 3 bases and J by 4 bases; unmatched bases: 5. Looked up from germline, CDR1 is LNHDA and CDR2 is SQIVND (reference sequence). The length of the CDR3 is 16 residues. This CDR3 reads CASSIPGQGAADTQYF. CDR3 sequence (DNA): TGTGCCAGTAGTATTCCGGGACAGGGGGCAGCAGATACGCAGTATTTT.

The chain carries TRBV7-3 and TRBJ2-5, with a possible D match to TRBD1 (5 bases). This CDR3 has 13 amino acids. With 1 base removed from V and 5 bases from J, the gap between germline ends came to 8 bases. CDR1 and CDR2 from the germline V gene are SGHTA and FQGTGA. The CDR3 coding sequence is TGTGCCAGCAGCTTAAACAGGATGGAGACCCAGTACTTC. Amino acids: CASSLNRMETQYF.